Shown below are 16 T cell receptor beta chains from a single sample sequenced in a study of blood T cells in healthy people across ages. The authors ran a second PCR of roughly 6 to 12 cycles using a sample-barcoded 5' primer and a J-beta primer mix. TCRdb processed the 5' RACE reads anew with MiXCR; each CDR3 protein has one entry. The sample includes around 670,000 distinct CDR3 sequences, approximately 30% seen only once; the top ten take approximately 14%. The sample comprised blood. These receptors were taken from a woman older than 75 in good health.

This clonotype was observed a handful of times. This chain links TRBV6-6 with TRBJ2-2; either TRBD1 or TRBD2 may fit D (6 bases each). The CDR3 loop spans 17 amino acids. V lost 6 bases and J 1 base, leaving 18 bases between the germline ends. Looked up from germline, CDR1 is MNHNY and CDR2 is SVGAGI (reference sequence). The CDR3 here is CASSRMSGALNTGELFF. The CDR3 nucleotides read TGTGCCAGCAGCCGAATGTCGGGGGCGTTGAACACCGGGGAGCTGTTTTTT.

This CDR3 reads CASSVDWVSQEQFF. The CDR3 DNA reads as TGTGCCAGCAGCGTTGACTGGGTCAGTCAAGAGCAGTTCTTC. This rearrangement joins TRBV9 to TRBJ2-1, with D unclear. The CDR3 is 14 residues long. V was shortened by 2 bases and J by 10 bases, with 16 bases between the two germline ends. Germline V gives CDR1 SGDLS, CDR2 YYNGEE.

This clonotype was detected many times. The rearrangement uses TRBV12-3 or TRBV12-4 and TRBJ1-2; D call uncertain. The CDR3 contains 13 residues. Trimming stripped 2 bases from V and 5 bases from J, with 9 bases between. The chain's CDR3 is CASSLLSGYGYTF. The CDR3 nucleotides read TGTGCCAGCAGTTTACTAAGCGGGTATGGCTACACCTTC.

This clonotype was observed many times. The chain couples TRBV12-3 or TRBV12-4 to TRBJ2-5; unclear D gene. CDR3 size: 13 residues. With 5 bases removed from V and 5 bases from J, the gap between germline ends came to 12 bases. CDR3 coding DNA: TGTGCCAGCAGTCGGACGAGTCGGGAGACCCAGTACTTC. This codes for CASSRTSRETQYF.

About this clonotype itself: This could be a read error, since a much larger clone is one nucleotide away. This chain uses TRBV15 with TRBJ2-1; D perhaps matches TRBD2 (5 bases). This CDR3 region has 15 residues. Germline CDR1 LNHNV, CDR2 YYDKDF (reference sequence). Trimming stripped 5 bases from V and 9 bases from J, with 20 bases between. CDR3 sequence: CATSGRTRGVFEQFF. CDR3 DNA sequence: TGTGCCACCAGCGGCCGGACTCGCGGAGTGTTTGAGCAGTTCTTC.

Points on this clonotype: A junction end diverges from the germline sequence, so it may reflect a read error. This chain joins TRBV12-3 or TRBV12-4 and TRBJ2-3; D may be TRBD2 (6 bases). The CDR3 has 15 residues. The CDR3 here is CASSFAGRSADAQYF. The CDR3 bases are TGTGCCAGCAGTTTTGCGGGGCGTAGCGCAGATGCGCAGTATTTT.

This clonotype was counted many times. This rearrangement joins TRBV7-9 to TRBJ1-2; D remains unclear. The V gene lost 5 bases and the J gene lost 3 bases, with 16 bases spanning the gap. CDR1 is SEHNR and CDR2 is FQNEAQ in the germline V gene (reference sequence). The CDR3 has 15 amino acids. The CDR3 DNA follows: TGTGCCAGCAGCCCCCGGGGTACGGGCGACTATGGCTACACCTTC. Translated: CASSPRGTGDYGYTF.

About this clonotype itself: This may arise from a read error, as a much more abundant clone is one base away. The CDR3 protein is CASSLRGASSPLHF. The CDR3 DNA follows: TGCGCCAGCAGCTTGAGGGGGGCGAGTTCACCCCTCCACTTT. The rearrangement links TRBV5-1 to TRBJ1-6; D is possibly TRBD1 (6 bases). V was shortened by 1 base and J by 9 bases, with 11 bases between the two germline ends. There are 14 residues in the CDR3. Germline values: CDR1 SGHRS, CDR2 YFSETQ.

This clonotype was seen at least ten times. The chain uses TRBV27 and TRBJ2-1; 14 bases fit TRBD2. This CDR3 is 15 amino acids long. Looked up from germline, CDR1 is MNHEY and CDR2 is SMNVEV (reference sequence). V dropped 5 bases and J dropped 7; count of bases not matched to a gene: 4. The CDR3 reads CASSRTSGGLNEQFF. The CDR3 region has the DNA TGTGCCAGCAGTCGGACTAGCGGGGGGTTAAATGAGCAGTTCTTC.

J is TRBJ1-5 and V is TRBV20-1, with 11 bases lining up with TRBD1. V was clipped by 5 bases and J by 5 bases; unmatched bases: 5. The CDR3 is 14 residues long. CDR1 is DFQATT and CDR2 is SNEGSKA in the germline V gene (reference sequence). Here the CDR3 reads CSAPGQGADQPQHF. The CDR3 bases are TGCAGTGCTCCCGGACAGGGGGCGGATCAGCCCCAGCATTTT.

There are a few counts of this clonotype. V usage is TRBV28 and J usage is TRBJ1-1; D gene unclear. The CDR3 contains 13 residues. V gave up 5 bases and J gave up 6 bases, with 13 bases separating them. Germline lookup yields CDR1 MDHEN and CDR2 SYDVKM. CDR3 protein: CASSMPGRPEAFF. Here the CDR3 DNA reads TGTGCCAGCAGTATGCCAGGACGACCTGAAGCTTTCTTT.

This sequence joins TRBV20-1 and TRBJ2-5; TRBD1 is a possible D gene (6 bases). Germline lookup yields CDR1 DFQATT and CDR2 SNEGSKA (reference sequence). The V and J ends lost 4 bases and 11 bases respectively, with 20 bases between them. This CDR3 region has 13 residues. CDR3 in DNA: TGCAGTGCTACAAGGGACAACTACAATGAGCAGTACTTC. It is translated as CSATRDNYNEQYF.

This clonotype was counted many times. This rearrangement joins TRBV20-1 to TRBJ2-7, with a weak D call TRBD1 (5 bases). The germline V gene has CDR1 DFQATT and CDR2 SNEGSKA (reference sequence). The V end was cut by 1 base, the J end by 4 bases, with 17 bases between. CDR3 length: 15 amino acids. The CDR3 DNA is TGCAGTGCTAGAGCCTCAGGAACAGGCCTTTACGAGCAGTACTTC. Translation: CSARASGTGLYEQYF.

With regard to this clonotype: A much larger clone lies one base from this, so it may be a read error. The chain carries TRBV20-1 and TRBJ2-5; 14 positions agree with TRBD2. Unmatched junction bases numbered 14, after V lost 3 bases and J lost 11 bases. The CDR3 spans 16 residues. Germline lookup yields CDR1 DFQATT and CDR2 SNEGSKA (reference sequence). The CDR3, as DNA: TGCAGTGCTAGGACTAGCGGGGGGGCGCCGGACAATGAGCAGTACTTC. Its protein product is CSARTSGGAPDNEQYF.

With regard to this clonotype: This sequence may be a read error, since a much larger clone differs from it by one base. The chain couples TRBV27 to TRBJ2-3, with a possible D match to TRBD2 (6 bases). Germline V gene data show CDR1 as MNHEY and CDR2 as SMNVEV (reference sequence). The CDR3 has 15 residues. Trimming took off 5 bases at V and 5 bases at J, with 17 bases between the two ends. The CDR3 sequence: CASSPLARAIDTQYF. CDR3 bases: TGTGCCAGCAGTCCCCTAGCGAGGGCCATAGATACGCAGTATTTT.

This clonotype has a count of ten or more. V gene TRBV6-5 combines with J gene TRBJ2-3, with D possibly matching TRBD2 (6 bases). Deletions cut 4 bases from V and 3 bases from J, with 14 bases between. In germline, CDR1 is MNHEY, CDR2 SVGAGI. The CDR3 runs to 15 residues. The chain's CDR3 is CASSSGGSRTDTQYF. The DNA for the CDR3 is TGTGCCAGCAGTTCCGGAGGGTCTAGGACAGATACGCAGTATTTT.